This TCR beta chain stems from a study of blood T cell repertoires in COVID-19. TCRdb's copy holds only in-frame clones and misses some; the assay was immunoSEQ multiplex PCR. The table has around 200,000 clones, under 85% seen once. After removal of 4 bases from V and 2 bases from J, the junction contained 7 bases not matched to a gene. CDR3 length: 15 amino acids. Germline CDR1 is SGDLS and CDR2 is YYNGEE. This clone came up once. This TCR was recovered from a woman aged 25 to 39 with COVID-19, enrolled during active disease. The sample consisted of peripheral blood. The chain carries TRBV9 and TRBJ2-7; 9 positions agree with TRBD1. The CDR3 loop reads CASSPRQGGTYEQYF. The CDR3 DNA reads as TGTGCCAGCAGCCCGCGACAGGGGGGTACCTACGAGCAGTACTTC.